This TCR beta chain was sequenced during a study of early T cells in non-severe SARS-CoV-2 infection. About the research overall: Sequencing was performed on bulk RNA from unsorted whole blood, leaving chains unpaired. Study-wide results and limits: Database matching using VDJdb favored anti-spike CD8 responses, with private and CD4 specificities left missing.

Individual cDNA molecules received unique molecular identifiers during library preparation. MiXCR, run by TCRdb on the 5' RACE reads, gives a single entry per CDR3 protein. This table has about 110,000 distinct CDR3 sequences, about 12% appearing once. Only a few counts were recorded for this clonotype. Its antigen remains unknown. From germline, CDR1 is LNHDA and CDR2 SQIVND (reference sequence). The CDR3 extends over 13 amino acids. The V and J ends lost 7 bases and 7 bases respectively, with 14 bases between them. The clonotype originates from an adult who was a healthcare worker with PCR-confirmed SARS-CoV-2 infection or an uninfected control (not recorded which). The J gene is TRBJ1-5, the V gene TRBV19; D is undetermined. The sample consisted of whole blood. CDR3 protein: CASTPYQQQPQHF. The CDR3 nucleotides are TGTGCCAGTACCCCTTATCAGCAGCAGCCCCAGCATTTT.